Listed here are 4 T cell receptor beta chains from one sample, sequenced in a study of cytomegalovirus exposure and HLA in healthy donors. PCR involved 60 Vbeta and 13 Jbeta primers. The method was immunoSEQ multiplex PCR; TCRdb's version includes in-frame clones alone and lacks a portion of them. The sample includes about 160,000 clones, 75% to 85% of them seen just once. Source material: PBMCs. These receptors all come from a young man in good health and CMV-seronegative.

The DNA for the CDR3 is TGCGCCAGCAGCTTGAATCACCACAGGGCCTACGAGCAGTACTTC. Translated: CASSLNHHRAYEQYF. The genes are TRBV5-1 and TRBJ2-7, with D perhaps matching TRBD1 (6 bases). The CDR3 is 15 residues long. The V end lost 1 base, the J end lost 2 bases, and 13 bases lay between the germline ends. Germline CDR1 reads SGHRS; CDR2 reads YFSETQ.

This chain uses TRBV11-2 with TRBJ2-7; TRBD2 might be the D (6 bases). V dropped 5 bases and J dropped 2 bases, with 16 bases sitting between them. This CDR3 comprises 15 residues. The germline CDR1 and CDR2 sequences are SGHAT and FQNNGV. The CDR3 is CASSPSGGITYEQYF. The CDR3 DNA follows: TGTGCCAGCAGCCCCAGTGGGGGGATAACCTACGAGCAGTACTTC.

This chain joins TRBV4-2 and TRBJ1-5; D gene uncertain. CDR1 is LGHNA, CDR2 YNFKEQ, per germline. V dropped 6 bases and J dropped 9 bases, with 18 bases sitting between them. The CDR3 has 14 amino acids. The CDR3 DNA follows: TGTGCCAGCAGTCCGATCCCTGCGGGTCCGCCCCAGCATTTT. It encodes CASSPIPAGPPQHF.

V usage is TRBV11-2 and J usage is TRBJ1-1; possibly TRBD1 for D (6 bases). The germline V gene has CDR1 SGHAT and CDR2 FQNNGV. Trimming took off 2 bases at V and 2 bases at J, with 12 bases between the two ends. The CDR3 sequence is 15 residues long. The CDR3 nucleotides are TGTGCCAGCAGCTTATCTCCGACAGGAAACACTGAAGCTTTCTTT. Translation: CASSLSPTGNTEAFF.